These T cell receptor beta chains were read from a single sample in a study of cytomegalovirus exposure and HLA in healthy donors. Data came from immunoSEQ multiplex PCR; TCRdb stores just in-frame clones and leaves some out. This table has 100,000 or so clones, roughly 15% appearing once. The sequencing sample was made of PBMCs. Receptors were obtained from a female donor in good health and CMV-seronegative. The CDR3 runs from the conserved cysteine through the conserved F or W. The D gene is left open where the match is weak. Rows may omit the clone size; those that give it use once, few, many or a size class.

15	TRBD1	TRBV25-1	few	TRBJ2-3	CASMGFTGGADTQYF	TGTGCCAGCATGGGTTTCACAGGGGGCGCAGATACGCAGTATTTT
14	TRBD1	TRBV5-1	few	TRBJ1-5	CASSEGASDQPQHF	TGCGCCAGCAGCGAGGGGGCGTCGGATCAGCCCCAGCATTTT
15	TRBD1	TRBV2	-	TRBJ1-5	CASSDGTGYNQPQHF	TGTGCCAGCAGTGACGGGACAGGGTACAATCAGCCCCAGCATTTT
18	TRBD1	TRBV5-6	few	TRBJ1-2	CASSLTSFEGQGSLGYTF	TGTGCCAGCAGCTTGACCAGTTTCGAGGGACAGGGGTCTCTTGGCTACACCTTC
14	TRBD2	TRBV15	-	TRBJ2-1	CATSTAGSYNEQFF	TGTGCCACCAGCACAGCGGGGTCCTACAATGAGCAGTTCTTC
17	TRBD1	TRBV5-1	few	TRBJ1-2	CASSLAPTGQGLYGYTF	TGCGCCAGCAGCTTGGCCCCGACTGGACAGGGATTATATGGCTACACCTTC
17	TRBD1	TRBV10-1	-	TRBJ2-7	CASSESVLRQGAYEQYF	TGCGCCAGCAGTGAGTCGGTTTTACGACAGGGGGCTTACGAGCAGTACTTC
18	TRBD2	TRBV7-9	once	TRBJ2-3	CASSPMIASGISTDTQYF	TGTGCCAGCAGCCCTATGATCGCTAGCGGGATTAGCACAGATACGCAGTATTTT
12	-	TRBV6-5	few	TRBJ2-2	CASSIRGGELFF	TGTGCCAGCAGCATAAGAGGCGGGGAGCTGTTTTTT
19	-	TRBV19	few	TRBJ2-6	CASSTGQLGDLSGANVLTF	TGTGCCAGTAGTACTGGACAGCTAGGGGATTTATCTGGGGCCAACGTCCTGACTTTC
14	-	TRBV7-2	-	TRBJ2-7	CASTYPGGPYEQYF	TGTGCCAGCACCTACCCAGGAGGCCCCTACGAGCAGTACTTC
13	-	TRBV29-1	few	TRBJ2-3	CSLKGEFGDTQYF	TGCAGCCTCAAGGGGGAGTTCGGAGATACGCAGTATTTT
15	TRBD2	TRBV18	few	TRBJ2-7	CASSRGLAGSYEQYF	TGTGCCAGCTCACGCGGACTAGCGGGCTCCTACGAGCAGTACTTC
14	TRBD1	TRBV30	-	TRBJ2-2	CAWSAGQGNGELFF	TGTGCCTGGAGTGCCGGACAGGGGAACGGGGAGCTGTTTTTT
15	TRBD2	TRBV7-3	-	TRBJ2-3	CASSPGLADTDTQYF	TGTGCCAGCAGTCCCGGACTAGCGGACACAGATACGCAGTATTTT
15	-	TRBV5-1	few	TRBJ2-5	CASSPTGGGLETQYF	TGCGCCAGCAGCCCCACAGGGGGGGGTTTAGAGACCCAGTACTTC
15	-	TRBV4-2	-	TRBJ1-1	CASSQELRGDTEAFF	TGTGCCAGCAGCCAAGAACTACGCGGGGACACTGAAGCTTTCTTT
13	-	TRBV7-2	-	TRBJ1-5	CASSNRGNQPQHF	TGTGCCAGCAGCAACCGGGGCAATCAGCCCCAGCATTTT
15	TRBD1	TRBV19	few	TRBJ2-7	CASSTLIGTVYEQYF	TGTGCCAGTAGTACCTTAATCGGGACAGTCTACGAGCAGTACTTC
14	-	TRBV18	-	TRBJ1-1	CASSPSGFNTEAFF	TGTGCCAGCTCACCGTCGGGTTTCAACACTGAAGCTTTCTTT
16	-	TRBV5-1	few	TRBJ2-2	CASSPLRVANTGELFF	TGCGCCAGCAGCCCCCTCCGGGTCGCGAACACCGGGGAGCTGTTTTTT
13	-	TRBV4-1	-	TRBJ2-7	CASSQDPTYEQYF	TGCGCCAGCAGCCAAGATCCCACCTACGAGCAGTACTTC
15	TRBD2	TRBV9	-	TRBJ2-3	CASSVVSGGTDTQYF	TGTGCCAGCAGCGTAGTTAGCGGGGGGACAGATACGCAGTATTTT
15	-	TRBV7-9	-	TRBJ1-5	CASSLGFYSNQHQHF	TGTGCCAGCAGCTTAGGTTTCTATAGCAATCAGCACCAGCATTTT
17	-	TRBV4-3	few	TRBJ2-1	CASSQDFTGGLYNEQFF	TGCGCCAGCAGCCAAGATTTCACAGGTGGGCTCTACAATGAGCAGTTCTTC
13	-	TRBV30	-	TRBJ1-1	CAWSTNTGTEAFF	TGTGCCTGGAGCACTAATACCGGGACAGAAGCTTTCTTT
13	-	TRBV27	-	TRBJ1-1	CASSLWTNTEAFF	TGTGCCAGCAGTTTATGGACAAACACTGAAGCTTTCTTT
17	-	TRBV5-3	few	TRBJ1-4	CARSSRRGGDSWEKLFF	TGTGCCAGAAGCTCGCGACGGGGAGGAGACAGTTGGGAAAAACTGTTTTTT
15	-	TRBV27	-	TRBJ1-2	CASSLNGGPGPGYTF	TGTGCCAGCAGCCTAAATGGTGGACCAGGGCCGGGCTACACCTTC
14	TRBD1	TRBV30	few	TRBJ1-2	CAWGARGTGYGYTF	TGTGCCTGGGGTGCCCGTGGGACAGGGTACGGCTACACCTTC
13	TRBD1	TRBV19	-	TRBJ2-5	CASSIADRGTQYF	TGTGCCAGTAGTATAGCGGACAGGGGAACCCAATACTTC
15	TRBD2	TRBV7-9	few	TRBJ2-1	CASSVLAPSYNEQFF	TGTGCCAGCAGCGTACTAGCGCCCTCCTACAATGAGCAGTTCTTC
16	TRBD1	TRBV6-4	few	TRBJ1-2	CASSDSNLDRVDGYTF	TGTGCCAGCAGTGACTCGAACCTGGACAGGGTCGATGGCTACACCTTC
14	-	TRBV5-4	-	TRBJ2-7	CASSLWGTGTGDHF	-
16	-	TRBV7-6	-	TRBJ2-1	CASSDPESGTPNEQFF	TGTGCCAGCAGCGACCCGGAGAGTGGGACACCCAATGAGCAGTTCTTC
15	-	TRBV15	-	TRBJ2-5	CATHFEAGPKETQYF	TGTGCCACCCACTTTGAGGCAGGGCCAAAAGAGACCCAGTACTTC
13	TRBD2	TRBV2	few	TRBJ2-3	CASSWGTTDTQYF	TGTGCCAGCAGCTGGGGGACTACGGATACGCAGTATTTT
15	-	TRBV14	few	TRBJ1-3	CASSQPTDSGNTIYF	TGTGCCAGCAGCCAACCAACAGACTCTGGAAACACCATATATTTT
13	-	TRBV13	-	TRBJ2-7	CASSPGWTYEQYF	TGTGCCAGCAGCCCAGGATGGACCTACGAGCAGTACTTC
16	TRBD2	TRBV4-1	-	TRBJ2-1	CASSQATSGGYNEQFF	TGCGCCAGCAGCCAAGCGACTAGCGGGGGATACAATGAGCAGTTCTTC
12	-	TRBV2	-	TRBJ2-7	CASSPTASGQYF	TGTGCCAGCAGCCCGACAGCCTCTGGGCAGTACTTC
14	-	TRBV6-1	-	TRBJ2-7	CASSVAGSTYEQYF	TGTGCCAGCAGCGTTGCGGGGTCTACCTACGAGCAGTACTTC
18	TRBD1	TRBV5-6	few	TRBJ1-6	CASSWGTGGPSYNSPLHF	TGTGCCAGCAGCTGGGGGACAGGGGGACCTTCCTATAATTCACCCCTCCACTTT
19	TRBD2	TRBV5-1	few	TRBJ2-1	CASSIGTYGLAITYNEQFF	TGCGCCAGCAGCATCGGGACTTATGGACTAGCGATAACCTACAATGAGCAGTTCTTC
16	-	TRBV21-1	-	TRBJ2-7	CASVPRTSGSRYEQYF	TGTGCCAGCGTCCCCCGAACTAGCGGGAGTAGGTACGAGCAGTACTTC
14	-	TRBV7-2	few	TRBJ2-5	CASSPGGLQETQYF	TGTGCCAGCAGCCCGGGGGGCCTGCAAGAGACCCAGTACTTC
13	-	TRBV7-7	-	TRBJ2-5	CASSSTRGETQYF	TGTGCTAGCAGCTCGACTAGGGGTGAGACCCAGTACTTC
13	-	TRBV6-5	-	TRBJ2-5	CASSYGQMETQYF	TGTGCCAGCAGTTATGGGCAGATGGAGACCCAGTACTTC